The 30 T cell receptor beta chains below come from one sample, sequenced in a study of glioma-infiltrating T cells. The iRepertoire nested amplicon-rescue multiplex PCR amplified TCR alpha and beta CDR3s from RNA. TCRdb called the multiplex PCR reads again in MiXCR, with one record for every CDR3 protein. Altogether a few hundred thousand distinct CDR3 sequences are present, 41% being singletons, with the ten largest covering more than 10%. Input material: glioma tissue, nonneoplastic brain tissue, or PBMCs (not recorded which). Source of these receptors: a human donor with low-grade glioma or glioblastoma, undergoing nonglioma brain surgery, or in good health (not recorded which).

This clonotype was observed a few times. This sequence joins TRBV5-1 and TRBJ1-2; no reliable D call. The CDR3 loop spans 13 amino acids. The V end was cut by 0 bases, the J end by 3 bases, with 6 bases between. Germline CDR1 and CDR2: SGHRS and YFSETQ. Here the CDR3 reads CASSLAPHYGYTF. The CDR3 nucleotides read TGCGCCAGCAGCTTGGCCCCCCACTATGGCTACACCTTC.

This clonotype appeared many times. The J gene is TRBJ1-2, the V gene TRBV20-1, with D possibly matching TRBD1 (6 bases). The CDR3 is made up of 15 amino acids. The V gene's germline CDR1 is DFQATT and CDR2 SNEGSKA (reference sequence). Trimming removed 0 bases from V and 6 bases from J, with 17 bases in between. The CDR3 DNA sequence: TGCAGTGCTAGAGATTTCGGGGGGCGGTTGGATGGCTACACCTTC. Protein product: CSARDFGGRLDGYTF.

About this clonotype itself: Its ends do not fully match the called genes, so a read error is possible. CDR3 loop: CRGWERDEQYF. The CDR3 DNA is TGCAGGGGCTGGGAACGCGACGAGCAGTACTTC. The V and J genes are TRBV7-2 and TRBJ2-7; D might be TRBD1 (6 bases). The CDR3 is made up of 11 amino acids. Germline V gene data show CDR1 as SGHTA and CDR2 as FQGNSA.

As regards this clonotype: A read error may produce the germline difference seen at one junction end. This rearrangement joins TRBV4-1 to TRBJ2-3, with D possibly TRBD1 on 6 matching bases. The CDR3 consists of 15 residues. Per the germline V gene, CDR1 is MGHRA and CDR2 is YSYEKL. The CDR3 region has the DNA TGCGCCAGCAGCCTAGACAGGATGATCAAAGATACGAAGTATTTT. It translates to CASSLDRMIKDTKYF.

With regard to this clonotype: A read error may produce the germline difference seen at one junction end. V and J are TRBV4-1 and TRBJ2-3; D may match TRBD1 or TRBD2 (6 bases each). Germline CDR1 and CDR2: MGHRA and YSYEKL. The CDR3 length is 14 residues. CDR3: CASSQRGRTDTRYF. As DNA, the CDR3 is TGCGCCAGCAGCCAACGGGGGCGGACAGATACGCGGTATTTT.

The V gene is TRBV19, the J gene TRBJ2-7; possibly TRBD1 or TRBD2 for D (6 bases each). The germline CDR1 and CDR2 sequences are LNHDA and SQIVND (reference sequence). This CDR3 is 12 amino acids long. Between the trimmed V and J ends, which lost 3 bases and 8 bases, there was a span of 11 bases. The CDR3 loop reads CASSIGGGKQYF. CDR3 coding DNA: TGTGCCAGTAGTATCGGGGGCGGCAAGCAGTACTTC.

This clonotype has ten or more counts. The chain links TRBV2 to TRBJ2-7, with 9 bases that match TRBD2. V trimming: 7 bases; J trimming: 1 base; junction bases outside the gene matches: 11. There are 16 residues in the CDR3. CDR1 is SNHLY and CDR2 is FYNNEI in the germline V gene. CDR3 nucleotides: TGTGCCAGCAACCCCGGAGGGCTAGCGGGGTCCTACGAGCAGTACTTC. This sequence encodes CASNPGGLAGSYEQYF.

The chain recombines TRBV20-1 with TRBJ2-3, with a tentative D call TRBD1 (5 bases). Per germline, CDR1 DFQATT and CDR2 SNEGSKA (reference sequence). There are 13 residues in the CDR3. The CDR3, as DNA: TGCAGGACAGACAGTTACTTTGGGGATACGCAGTATTTT. It yields the protein CRTDSYFGDTQYF.

V and J are TRBV7-2 and TRBJ1-1, with no clear D. The germline CDR1 and CDR2 sequences are SGHTA and FQGNSA. The CDR3 length is 14 residues. The V and J ends lost 3 bases and 11 bases respectively, with 19 bases between them. CDR3 coding DNA: TGTGCCAGCAGCTTCTACCGATCATCAGATTCCGCTTTCTTT. Translating gives CASSFYRSSDSAFF.

This clonotype was seen at least ten times. The rearrangement uses TRBV20-1 and TRBJ1-5; TRBD1 aligns across 7 bases. The CDR3 consists of 13 residues. V dropped 4 bases and J dropped 4; count of bases not matched to a gene: 4. CDR1 is DFQATT, CDR2 SNEGSKA, per germline (reference sequence). The CDR3 DNA follows: TGCAGTGCTAAGGGGACAGTAAATCAGCCCCAGCATTTT. Residues: CSAKGTVNQPQHF.

This clonotype was observed a few times. This chain uses TRBV20-1 with TRBJ2-3, with a tentative D call TRBD2 (6 bases). The ends were cut back, 2 bases at V and 2 bases at J, with 11 bases in the middle. CDR3 length: 14 residues. Germline CDR1 is DFQATT and CDR2 is SNEGSKA (reference sequence). In DNA form, the CDR3 reads TGCAGTGCTAGACTAGGGACTGTCACAGATACGCAGTATTTT. Translating it yields CSARLGTVTDTQYF.

This rearrangement joins TRBV2 to TRBJ2-3; possibly TRBD2 for D (7 bases). The V gene's germline CDR1 is SNHLY and CDR2 FYNNEI. Deletions cut 0 bases from V and 8 bases from J, with 15 bases between. The length of the CDR3 is 15 residues. The CDR3 region is CASSEALYREGTQYF. The CDR3 DNA follows: TGTGCCAGCAGTGAAGCCTTATACAGGGAGGGTACGCAGTATTTT.

This clonotype was observed a few times. This rearrangement joins TRBV6-1 to TRBJ1-5; a weak D match, TRBD1 (6 bases). The germline V and J ends were trimmed by 4 bases and 4 bases, with 14 bases remaining between them. Germline lookup yields CDR1 MNHNS and CDR2 SASEGT. CDR3 length equals 15 residues. The CDR3 bases are TGTGCCAGCAGTGGGTCGACAGGCGGAAATCAGCCCCAGCATTTT. Protein product: CASSGSTGGNQPQHF.

In its sample, this clonotype was seen a few times. J is TRBJ2-7 and V is TRBV20-1; D may be TRBD1 (6 bases). Germline CDR1 and CDR2: DFQATT and SNEGSKA (reference sequence). Trimming left V 5 bases short and J 0 bases short, with 11 bases between. The CDR3 covers 13 residues. The CDR3 sequence is CSAWRQDSYEQYF. CDR3 nucleotides: TGCAGTGCTTGGAGACAGGACTCCTACGAGCAGTACTTC.

In its sample, this clonotype was seen many times. The V and J genes are TRBV27 and TRBJ1-5; D is uncertain. V lost 7 bases to trimming and J lost 0 bases, with 13 bases between them. Looked up from germline, CDR1 is MNHEY and CDR2 is SMNVEV (reference sequence). There are 15 residues in the CDR3. The CDR3 loop is CASKDFLDSNQPQHF. The CDR3 nucleotides are TGTGCCAGCAAGGATTTCCTGGATAGCAATCAGCCCCAGCATTTT.

The chain carries TRBV6-2 or TRBV6-3 and TRBJ2-2; D possibly matches TRBD1 or TRBD2 (5 bases each). The CDR3 spans 18 residues. Trimming removed 2 bases at V and 0 bases at J, with 16 bases between. The germline V gene encodes CDR1 MNHEY and CDR2 SVGEGT. The CDR3 DNA sequence: TGTGCCAGCAGTTACGGGGCTATTGGGAGCTCGAACACCGGGGAGCTGTTTTTT. It yields the protein CASSYGAIGSSNTGELFF.

This clonotype was recorded many times. This chain uses TRBV20-1 with TRBJ2-3; 7 positions match TRBD2. CDR1 and CDR2 from the germline V gene are DFQATT and SNEGSKA (reference sequence). Germline trimming cut 4 bases from V and 6 bases from J; bases unmatched to any gene: 1. This CDR3 has 11 amino acids. The CDR3 DNA sequence: TGCAGTGCTATGGGAGGGGATACGCAGTATTTT. This translates into CSAMGGDTQYF.

The chain recombines TRBV7-8 with TRBJ1-2; D remains unclear. Germline-derived CDR1 and CDR2 are SGHVS and FQNEAQ. The CDR3 runs 14 residues. V lost 5 bases, J lost 4 bases, and 14 bases lay in between. As DNA, the CDR3 is TGTGCCAGCAGCCCAAGCGACAAGATCTATGGCTACACCTTC. Protein product: CASSPSDKIYGYTF.

The chain uses TRBV12-3 or TRBV12-4 and TRBJ2-7; D unresolved. This CDR3 comprises 14 residues. V was cut by 3 bases and J by 3 bases, with 12 bases left in between. In nucleotides, the CDR3 is TGTGCCAGCAGTTTGGACGGACGGAACTACGAGCAGTACTTC. Translated: CASSLDGRNYEQYF.

This sequence joins TRBV29-1 and TRBJ2-7, with 7 nucleotides matching TRBD2. CDR3 size: 14 residues. Germline trimming cut 2 bases from V and 4 bases from J; bases unmatched to any gene: 8. CDR1 is SQVTM, CDR2 ANQGSEA, per germline. The CDR3 DNA reads TGCAGCGTTGAATTGGCGGGAGCTGGGTACGAGCAGTACTTC. Translated: CSVELAGAGYEQYF.

This chain connects TRBV6-5 to TRBJ2-7; 8 bases are a match to TRBD1. CDR1 and CDR2 from the germline V gene are MNHEY and SVGAGI. The CDR3 is made up of 14 amino acids. V shed 5 bases, J shed 6 bases, and the junction held 9 bases outside the gene matches. CDR3 residues: CASSHRGYLSEQYF. The DNA for the CDR3 is TGTGCCAGCAGTCACAGGGGGTATTTGTCCGAGCAGTACTTC.

This clonotype has just a few counts. The genes are TRBV20-1 and TRBJ1-2; a possible D gene is TRBD1 (5 bases). CDR1 is DFQATT, CDR2 SNEGSKA, per germline (reference sequence). This CDR3 comprises 15 residues. With 3 bases removed from V and 8 bases from J, the gap between germline ends came to 22 bases. The CDR3 DNA follows: TGCAGTGCTAGGCGGGGACCCGAGGCCTGGAGAGGCTACACCTTC. This gives the protein CSARRGPEAWRGYTF.

This clonotype has ten or more counts. The chain carries TRBV3-1 and TRBJ2-3; 8 nucleotides agree with TRBD2. This CDR3 has 14 amino acids. Trimming removed 6 bases from V and 4 bases from J; junction bases left unmatched: 6. Germline CDR1 LGHDT, CDR2 YNNKEL (reference sequence). The CDR3 reads CASSTSGSADTQYF. Written as DNA, the CDR3 is TGTGCCAGCAGTACCAGCGGGAGTGCAGATACGCAGTATTTT.

Concerning this clonotype: A much bigger clone sits one base away, suggesting this may be a read error. This chain connects TRBV6-2 or TRBV6-3 to TRBJ2-3, with 8 bases aligning to TRBD2. CDR3 size: 14 residues. J gave up 5 bases and V 8 bases, and 9 bases lay outside the gene matches. The germline V gene has CDR1 MNHEY and CDR2 SVGEGT. The CDR3 loop is CASLLAVGQDTQYF. The CDR3 DNA sequence: TGTGCCAGCCTACTAGCGGTAGGACAAGATACGCAGTATTTT.

As concerns this clonotype: A much larger clone lies one base from this, so it may be a read error. This chain connects TRBV27 to TRBJ2-7, with 8 bases identical to TRBD2. Germline assignment: CDR1 MNHEY and CDR2 SMNVEV (reference sequence). This CDR3 comprises 15 residues. V gave up 4 bases and J gave up 3 bases; unmatched junction bases: 8. CDR3 in amino acids: CASSYRAGDLYEQYF. The CDR3 DNA is TGTGCCAGCAGTTACCGAGCGGGAGACCTCTACGAGCAGTACTTC.

This clonotype was counted a few times. The chain is built from TRBV7-2 and TRBJ2-1; 13 bases fit TRBD2. The V and J ends lost 4 bases and 4 bases, in that order; junction bases with no gene match: 7. Germline CDR1 reads SGHTA; CDR2 reads FQGNSA. This CDR3 comprises 17 residues. CDR3 nucleotide sequence: TGTGCCAGCAGCTGGACTAGCGGGAGATTTTCTTACAATGAGCAGTTCTTC. Translating it yields CASSWTSGRFSYNEQFF.

The V and J genes are TRBV3-1 and TRBJ2-5, with a tentative D call TRBD1 (5 bases). The germline CDR1 and CDR2 sequences are LGHDT and YNNKEL (reference sequence). V lost 3 bases and J lost 3, with 11 bases in between. CDR3 size: 14 residues. The CDR3 loop is CASSHPQGEETQYF. As DNA, the CDR3 is TGTGCCAGCAGCCATCCCCAGGGCGAAGAGACCCAGTACTTC.

A note on this clonotype: A much more abundant neighbour one base away suggests this may be a read error. The chain carries TRBV27 and TRBJ2-2; no firm D call. Between the trimmed V and J ends, which lost 0 bases and 4 bases, there was a span of 9 bases. This CDR3 comprises 15 residues. The germline CDR1 and CDR2 sequences are MNHEY and SMNVEV (reference sequence). CDR3 sequence reads: CASSLSGYTTGELFF. The CDR3 DNA is TGTGCCAGCAGTTTATCTGGATATACCACCGGGGAGCTGTTTTTT.

This clonotype was detected only a few times. This chain joins TRBV20-1 and TRBJ1-2; 9 bases agree with TRBD1. V was clipped by 7 bases and J by 3 bases; unmatched bases: 6. From germline, CDR1 is DFQATT and CDR2 SNEGSKA (reference sequence). This CDR3 region has 13 residues. Written as DNA, the CDR3 is TGCAGTGGCTCACAGGGGGCAGACTATGGCTACACCTTC. This gives the protein CSGSQGADYGYTF.

The chain joins TRBV4-2 to TRBJ2-7, with TRBD2 matching 7 bases. Germline V lookup: CDR1 LGHNA, CDR2 YNFKEQ. Trimming took 0 bases from V and 1 from J; bases not matched to a gene: 3. This CDR3 is built from 15 residues. CDR3 in DNA: TGTGCCAGCAGCCAAGAGCCTAGCGGTTCCTACGAGCAGTACTTC. Translating it yields CASSQEPSGSYEQYF.